Below are 32 T cell receptor beta chains sequenced from a single sample in a study of OX40 agonist ivuxolimab in advanced cancers. Some clones are missing from TCRdb's copy, which holds only in-frame ones; the method was immunoSEQ multiplex PCR. This table holds roughly 84,000 clones, 65% to 85% found once. The source was CD4+ or CD8+ T cells sorted from blood, collected in a trial of the OX40 agonist ivuxolimab. The receptors were gathered from an adult with an advanced solid tumor such as melanoma, head and neck, liver or kidney cancer.

This chain joins TRBV15 and TRBJ2-7; tentative D call: TRBD2 (6 bases). The germline gives CDR1 LNHNV, CDR2 YYDKDF (reference sequence). The CDR3 totals 14 residues. Trimming shortened V by 5 bases and J by 0 bases, and 11 bases separated the two germline ends. CDR3 amino acids: CATSPGVSSYEQYF. CDR3 bases: TGTGCCACCAGCCCGGGGGTTAGCTCCTACGAGCAGTACTTC. Full variable domain (remainder filled in from reference TRBV15 and TRBJ2-7): DAMVIQNPRYQVTQFGKPVTLSCSQTLNHNVMYWYQQKSSQAPKLLFHYYDKDFNNEADTPDNFQSRRPNTSFCFLDIRSPGLGDTAMYLCATSPGVSSYEQYFGPGTRLTVT.

The chain carries TRBV2 and TRBJ2-5, with D unclear. The J call may be mistaken, given a closer DNA end match to TRBJ2-7. The CDR3 is made up of 12 amino acids. Germline values: CDR1 SNHLY, CDR2 FYNNEI. CDR3 protein: CASGRRSYEQYF. The CDR3 DNA reads TGTGCCAGCGGGCGCAGGTCCTACGAGCAGTACTTC.

The chain links TRBV7-9 to TRBJ2-3, with D possibly matching TRBD2 (6 bases). The CDR3 length is 16 residues. V shed 4 bases and J shed 2 bases, with 16 bases lying between them. The germline gives CDR1 SEHNR, CDR2 FQNEAQ (reference sequence). The CDR3 sequence: CASSYDGTDYTDTQYF. DNA of the CDR3: TGTGCCAGCAGCTACGACGGGACGGACTACACAGATACGCAGTATTTT. The entire variable domain, with the rest obtained from reference TRBV7-9 and TRBJ2-3, is as follows: DTGVSQNPRHKITKRGQNVTFRCDPISEHNRLYWYRQTLGQGPEFLTYFQNEAQLEKSRLLSDRFSAERPKGSFSTLEIQRTEQGDSAMYLCASSYDGTDYTDTQYFGPGTRLTVL.

This chain connects TRBV18 to TRBJ2-1, with 9 bases matching TRBD2. The germline V gene has CDR1 KGHSH and CDR2 LQKENI. The CDR3 has 16 amino acids. After removal of 0 bases from V and 0 bases from J, the junction contained 0 bases not matched to a gene. In DNA, the CDR3 is TGTGCCAGCTCACCACCTAGCGGGGGCTCCTACAATGAGCAGTTCTTC. It encodes CASSPPSGGSYNEQFF.

The chain recombines TRBV7-9 with TRBJ2-3; TRBD1 matches 7 bases. V trimming: 2 bases; J trimming: 4 bases; junction bases outside the gene matches: 6. In germline, CDR1 is SEHNR, CDR2 FQNEAQ (reference sequence). The length of the CDR3 is 15 residues. CDR3 region: CASSLKGAVSDTQYF. CDR3 DNA sequence: TGTGCCAGCAGCTTAAAGGGGGCAGTTTCAGATACGCAGTATTTT.

The chain employs TRBV6-5 and TRBJ2-7, with D possibly being TRBD1 (5 bases). Germline V gene lookup returns CDR1 MNHEY and CDR2 SVGAGI. The CDR3 consists of 13 residues. Trimming removed 4 bases at V and 5 bases at J, with 12 bases between. CDR3 sequence reads: CASSSWGSNEQYF. CDR3 nucleotides: TGTGCCAGCAGTTCCTGGGGCTCGAACGAGCAGTACTTC.

The chain combines TRBV7-6 with TRBJ2-7; unclear D gene. CDR3 size: 14 residues. Germline V lookup: CDR1 SGHVS, CDR2 FNYEAQ. Trimming removed 3 bases at V and 1 base at J, with 10 bases between. In nucleotides, the CDR3 is TGTGCCAGCAGCTTCGGAGAAGGGTCCTACGAGCAGTACTTC. It yields the protein CASSFGEGSYEQYF.

This chain links TRBV4-1 with TRBJ2-3; 9 nucleotides align to TRBD1. The V and J ends lost 2 bases and 3 bases, in that order; junction bases with no gene match: 6. CDR3 size: 16 residues. Germline lookup yields CDR1 MGHRA and CDR2 YSYEKL. DNA of the CDR3: TGCGCCAGCAGCCAATCGGGGACAGGGAGGACAGATACGCAGTATTTT. As protein: CASSQSGTGRTDTQYF.

V gene TRBV6-1 combines with J gene TRBJ2-1; 9 nucleotides agree with TRBD2. The CDR3 runs to 15 residues. V gave up 2 bases and J gave up 8 bases; unmatched junction bases: 7. Germline V gene data show CDR1 as MNHNS and CDR2 as SASEGT. This chain's CDR3 is CASSEFGGRAHEQFF. The DNA for the CDR3 is TGTGCCAGCAGTGAATTCGGCGGGAGGGCGCATGAGCAGTTCTTC.

CDR3 nucleotides: TGTGCCAGCAGTTATACAGGGAGCGACTATGGCTACACCTTC. Protein: CASSYTGSDYGYTF. This chain joins TRBV6-1 and TRBJ1-2, with TRBD1 as a possible D gene (6 bases). CDR1 and CDR2 from the germline V gene are MNHNS and SASEGT. Trimming removed 5 bases at V and 3 bases at J, with 13 bases between. CDR3 length: 14 amino acids.

The chain combines TRBV12-5 with TRBJ1-2; D may be TRBD1 (6 bases). This CDR3 region has 14 residues. Trimming shortened V by 8 bases and J by 2 bases, and 15 bases separated the two germline ends. CDR1 is LGHNT and CDR2 is FRNRAP in the germline V gene. The CDR3 loop reads CASRWAGANYGYTF. The DNA of the CDR3 is TGTGCTAGTCGTTGGGCGGGGGCGAACTATGGCTACACCTTC.

The V call is TRBV7-6, the J call TRBJ2-3; no clear D. The CDR3 is made up of 15 amino acids. The germline CDR1 and CDR2 sequences are SGHVS and FNYEAQ. V was trimmed by 5 bases and J by 0 bases, leaving 12 bases between them. This CDR3 is CASSPSQWSTDTQYF. The CDR3 bases are TGTGCCAGCAGCCCATCACAGTGGAGCACAGATACGCAGTATTTT.

J is TRBJ2-3 and V is TRBV6-4; TRBD2 is a possible D gene (5 bases). Germline CDR1 MRHNA, CDR2 SNTAGT. V lost 5 bases, J lost 5 bases, and 14 bases lay in between. This CDR3 region has 14 residues. The CDR3 protein is CASSRTPGGDTQYF. As DNA, the CDR3 is TGTGCCAGCAGTCGGACTCCCGGAGGAGATACGCAGTATTTT.

The rearrangement links TRBV4-3 to TRBJ1-2; D is unclear. The germline V and J ends were trimmed by 0 bases and 2 bases, with 7 bases remaining between them. Per germline, CDR1 LGHNA and CDR2 YSLEER. CDR3 length: 14 residues. As DNA, the CDR3 is TGCGCCAGCAGCCAAGAGGCTGCCAACTATGGCTACACCTTC. Its protein product is CASSQEAANYGYTF.

The gene calls are TRBV5-1 and TRBJ1-1, with 7 bases lining up with TRBD1. This CDR3 is built from 14 residues. V trimming: 1 base; J trimming: 2 bases; junction bases outside the gene matches: 2. The germline gives CDR1 SGHRS, CDR2 YFSETQ. The CDR3 loop reads CASSLRQGNTEAFF. The CDR3 nucleotides read TGCGCCAGCAGCTTGAGACAGGGAAACACTGAAGCTTTCTTT.

The chain has TRBV5-1 and TRBJ2-3, with 9 bases lining up with TRBD2. This CDR3 spans 15 amino acids. CDR1 and CDR2 (germline): SGHRS, YFSETQ. V was clipped by 7 bases and J by 5 bases; unmatched bases: 11. The CDR3 nucleotides are TGCGCCAGCGCCCCTGGGGTACTAGCGGGAGATACGCAGTATTTT. Its translation: CASAPGVLAGDTQYF.

The J gene is TRBJ2-5, the V gene TRBV4-1, with 7 nucleotides matching TRBD2. With V trimmed by 1 base and J by 2 bases, 7 bases remained unmatched. This CDR3 is 16 amino acids long. The germline CDR1 and CDR2 sequences are MGHRA and YSYEKL. CDR3 sequence: CASSQGQAGLQETQYF. The CDR3 DNA is TGCGCCAGCAGCCAAGGTCAAGCGGGGCTACAAGAGACCCAGTACTTC.

Only one count was recorded for this clone. The chain couples TRBV27 to TRBJ2-5, with D perhaps given as TRBD1 or TRBD2 (5 bases each). The J call may be mistaken, given a closer DNA end match to TRBJ2-7. CDR1 is MNHEY, CDR2 SMNVEV, per germline (reference sequence). The CDR3 is 15 amino acids. The CDR3 sequence: CASSLGTTSSYEQYF. CDR3 DNA: TGTGCCAGCAGTTTGGGGACGACGAGCTCCTACGAGCAGTACTTC.

The chain employs TRBV5-1 and TRBJ2-2; 10 positions match TRBD1. The CDR3 totals 16 residues. V lost 4 bases to trimming and J lost 3 bases; unmatched junction nucleotides: 6. Per germline, CDR1 SGHRS and CDR2 YFSETQ. The CDR3 DNA is TGCGCCAGCAGCGCACGACAGGGGGCTGACACCGGGGAGCTGTTTTTT. It specifies CASSARQGADTGELFF.

The rearrangement joins TRBV11-3 to TRBJ2-7; maybe TRBD2 (5 bases). The germline V and J ends were trimmed by 5 bases and 6 bases, with 14 bases remaining between them. Per germline, CDR1 SGHNT and CDR2 YENEEA. The CDR3 totals 13 residues. The CDR3 DNA is TGTGCCAGCAGCCAAACTAGTGTCGGCGAGCAGTACTTC. Encoded protein: CASSQTSVGEQYF.

CDR3 nucleotides: TGCGCCAGCAGCTTGACAGCTACCGGGGAGCTGTTTTTT. Translated, it gives CASSLTATGELFF. The V call is TRBV5-1, the J call TRBJ2-2; D not resolved. Germline loops: CDR1 SGHRS, CDR2 YFSETQ. The CDR3 totals 13 residues. V was cut by 1 base and J by 5 bases, with 6 bases left in between.

This chain links TRBV25-1 with TRBJ1-6; 8 bases map to TRBD1. CDR1 and CDR2 from the germline V gene are MGHDK and SYGVNS. The CDR3 totals 15 residues. Trimming at V came to 3 bases and at J to 12 bases, leaving 10 bases not matched to a gene. The CDR3 DNA is TGTGCCAGCAGTGAGTCTCGACAGGGGCTCCTACCCCTCCACTTT. It yields the protein CASSESRQGLLPLHF. The complete variable domain, with remaining parts taken from reference TRBV25-1 and TRBJ1-6, reads EADIYQTPRYLVIGTGKKITLECSQTMGHDKMYWYQQDPGMELHLIHYSYGVNSTEKGDLSSESTVSRIRTEHFPLTLESARPSHTSQYLCASSESRQGLLPLHFGNGTRLTVT.

This clone was counted only a few times. The V gene is TRBV30, the J gene TRBJ2-5; D may be TRBD1 (5 bases). Per germline, CDR1 GTSNPN and CDR2 SVGIG (reference sequence). The CDR3 covers 17 residues. The V gene lost 0 bases and the J gene lost 5 bases, with 22 bases spanning the gap. The CDR3 spells CAWSVESGLTSMETQYF. The DNA of the CDR3 is TGTGCCTGGAGTGTTGAGTCAGGGCTAACCTCAATGGAGACCCAGTACTTC. The full variable domain, with the rest looked up from reference TRBV30 and TRBJ2-5, is SQTIHQWPATLVQPVGSPLSLECTVEGTSNPNLYWYRQAAGRGLQLLFYSVGIGQISSEVPQNLSASRPQDRQFILSSKKLLLSDSGFYLCAWSVESGLTSMETQYFGPGTRLLVL.

V and J are TRBV11-3 and TRBJ2-7, with a possible D match to TRBD1 (5 bases). Germline V gene lookup returns CDR1 SGHNT and CDR2 YENEEA. CDR3 length: 13 residues. V was trimmed by 0 bases and J by 6 bases, leaving 9 bases between them. Here the CDR3 DNA reads TGTGCCAGCAGCTTAGATCGCAGGGCCGAGCAGTACTTC. Amino acid sequence: CASSLDRRAEQYF. Full variable domain (missing parts from reference TRBV11-3 and TRBJ2-7): EAGVVQSPRYKIIEKKQPVAFWCNPISGHNTLYWYLQNLGQGPELLIRYENEEAVDDSQLPKDRFSAERLKGVDSTLKIQPAELGDSAVYLCASSLDRRAEQYFGPGTRLTVT.

CDR3 region: CASSYLAQNYGYTF. As DNA, the CDR3 is TGTGCCAGCAGTTATCTCGCCCAGAACTATGGCTACACCTTC. J is TRBJ1-2 and V is TRBV28; D not certain. Trimming left V 4 bases short and J 2 bases short, with 11 bases between. In germline, CDR1 is MDHEN, CDR2 SYDVKM. This CDR3 comprises 14 residues.

The V call is TRBV29-1, the J call TRBJ1-1, with 7 bases that match TRBD1. The CDR3 runs to 13 residues. CDR1 SQVTM and CDR2 ANQGSEA come from the germline V gene. The V and J ends lost 7 bases and 1 base, in that order; junction bases with no gene match: 6. CDR3 DNA: TGCAGCGCCGAAGGACAGGCGAACACTGAAGCTTTCTTT. Protein sequence: CSAEGQANTEAFF.

The chain recombines TRBV9 with TRBJ1-3; D is unclear. Germline CDR1 and CDR2: SGDLS and YYNGEE. The CDR3 loop spans 14 amino acids. V was pared by 3 bases and J by 2 bases, with 9 bases between. CDR3 DNA sequence: TGTGCCAGCAGCGAAACGGTGGCTGGAAACACCATATATTTT. Amino acid sequence: CASSETVAGNTIYF.

The chain uses TRBV19 and TRBJ2-7; D unclear. Germline V lookup: CDR1 LNHDA, CDR2 SQIVND (reference sequence). Trimming cost V 4 bases and J 0 bases, with 10 bases left between them. This CDR3 spans 14 amino acids. This chain's CDR3 is CASSNYRSSYEQYF. The CDR3 DNA sequence: TGTGCCAGTAGTAATTACCGATCCTCCTACGAGCAGTACTTC.

The chain is built from TRBV7-9 and TRBJ1-5, with D maybe TRBD1 (6 bases). V shed 4 bases and J shed 1 base, with 14 bases lying between them. In germline, CDR1 is SEHNR, CDR2 FQNEAQ (reference sequence). The length of the CDR3 is 16 residues. The CDR3 here is CASSSYTGLSNQPQHF. The CDR3 bases are TGTGCCAGCAGCTCTTATACAGGGTTGAGCAATCAGCCCCAGCATTTT.

The chain couples TRBV11-3 to TRBJ2-7; D may match TRBD1 or TRBD2 (5 bases each). Trimming took 5 bases from V and 4 from J, leaving 18 bases between them. Germline CDR1 is SGHNT and CDR2 is YENEEA. The CDR3 extends over 15 amino acids. In nucleotides, the CDR3 is TGTGCCAGCAGCCTAACTGCCGGGACCCAATACGAGCAGTACTTC. Protein sequence: CASSLTAGTQYEQYF.

This clone has ten or more counts. V usage is TRBV11-2 and J usage is TRBJ2-7, with 10 bases lining up with TRBD2. Trimming took 5 bases from V and 6 from J; bases not matched to a gene: 13. The germline gives CDR1 SGHAT, CDR2 FQNNGV. This CDR3 region has 16 residues. The CDR3 here is CASSPHTTSGTTEQYF. The CDR3 nucleotides are TGTGCCAGCAGCCCCCACACTACTAGCGGGACTACCGAGCAGTACTTC.

This chain connects TRBV6-1 to TRBJ1-5, with D maybe TRBD1 (6 bases). The V end lost 4 bases, the J end lost 7 bases, and 11 bases lay between the germline ends. The length of the CDR3 is 13 residues. Germline CDR1 and CDR2: MNHNS and SASEGT. CDR3 sequence reads: CASSVEGGQPQHF. The CDR3 coding sequence is TGTGCCAGCAGTGTGGAGGGGGGACAGCCCCAGCATTTT.